This T cell receptor (beta chain) was found in a study of T cell responses to AZD1222 COVID-19 vaccine. Worth noting for this clone: Its target is unknown.

Overall study results and limits: Repertoires were sampled only after the peak T cell response. Clonal diversity may have been underestimated, and the donors were mostly white British, with more females than males. Spike-spanning, vaccine-associated CD4 TCRs were dominant at 160-218 and 743-854. Spike-specific TCRs gained breadth and depth after people received two AZD1222 doses.

Germline V gene lookup returns CDR1 MNHEY and CDR2 SVGEGT. Trimming took 2 bases from V and 5 from J; bases not matched to a gene: 12. The CDR3 length is 18 residues. The method was immunoSEQ multiplex PCR; TCRdb's version includes in-frame clones alone and lacks a portion of them. The data contain around 110,000 clones, about 85% of them singletons. Source: peripheral blood, taken on day 0 of AZD1222 vaccination. This clonotype was sampled from an adult in good health. The chain couples TRBV6-2 or TRBV6-3 to TRBJ1-5; 10 bases are a match to TRBD1. The CDR3 sequence is CASSYRDRGQGYDQPQHF. The CDR3, as DNA: TGTGCCAGCAGTTACAGAGACAGGGGGCAAGGCTATGATCAGCCCCAGCATTTT.